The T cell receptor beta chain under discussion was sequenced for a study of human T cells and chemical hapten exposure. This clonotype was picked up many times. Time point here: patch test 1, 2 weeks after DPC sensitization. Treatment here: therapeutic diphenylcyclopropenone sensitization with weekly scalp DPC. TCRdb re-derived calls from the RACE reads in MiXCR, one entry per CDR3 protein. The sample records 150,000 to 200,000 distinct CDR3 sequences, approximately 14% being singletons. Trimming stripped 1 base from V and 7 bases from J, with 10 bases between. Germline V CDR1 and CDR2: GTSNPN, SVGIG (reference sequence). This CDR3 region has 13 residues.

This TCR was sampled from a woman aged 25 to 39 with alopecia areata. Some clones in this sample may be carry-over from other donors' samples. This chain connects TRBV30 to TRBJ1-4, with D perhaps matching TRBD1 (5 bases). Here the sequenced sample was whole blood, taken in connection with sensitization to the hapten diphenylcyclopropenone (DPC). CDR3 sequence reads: CAWSGGSFEKLFF. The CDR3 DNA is TGTGCCTGGAGTGGGGGGAGCTTTGAAAAACTGTTTTTT.